This TCR beta chain emerged from a study of T cells in localized non-small cell lung cancer. Study findings and constraints: Longer overall survival accompanied higher blood T cell density. Heterogeneity within the tumor remains possible, as just one region underwent sequencing. The greatest T cell clonality was found in uninvolved adjacent lung (higher than in tumor). Across samples, adjacent lung featured a median around 55 of the top 100 tumor clones.

On this clone itself: The antigen is undetermined.

Produced via immunoSEQ multiplex PCR; TCRdb's table is partial and in-frame only. The sample lists fewer than 45,000 clones, around 88% occurring once. This CDR3 comprises 14 residues. Germline CDR1 is SGHDN and CDR2 is FVKESK. V lost 2 bases to trimming and J lost 5 bases; unmatched junction nucleotides: 3. The clonotype comes from a man between 40 and 69 years old with stage I lung adenocarcinoma. The V call is TRBV14, the J call TRBJ2-7, with 10 bases lining up with TRBD2. The material was peripheral blood, obtained before any cancer treatment. The chain's CDR3 is CASSQLAGANEQYF. For the CDR3, the DNA is TGTGCCAGCAGCCAACTAGCGGGAGCCAACGAGCAGTACTTC. The full variable domain, with the rest looked up from reference TRBV14 and TRBJ2-7, is EAGVTQFPSHSVIEKGQTVTLRCDPISGHDNLYWYRRVMGKEIKFLLHFVKESKQDESGMPNNRFLAERTGGTYSTLKVQPAELEDSGVYFCASSQLAGANEQYFGPGTRLTVT.